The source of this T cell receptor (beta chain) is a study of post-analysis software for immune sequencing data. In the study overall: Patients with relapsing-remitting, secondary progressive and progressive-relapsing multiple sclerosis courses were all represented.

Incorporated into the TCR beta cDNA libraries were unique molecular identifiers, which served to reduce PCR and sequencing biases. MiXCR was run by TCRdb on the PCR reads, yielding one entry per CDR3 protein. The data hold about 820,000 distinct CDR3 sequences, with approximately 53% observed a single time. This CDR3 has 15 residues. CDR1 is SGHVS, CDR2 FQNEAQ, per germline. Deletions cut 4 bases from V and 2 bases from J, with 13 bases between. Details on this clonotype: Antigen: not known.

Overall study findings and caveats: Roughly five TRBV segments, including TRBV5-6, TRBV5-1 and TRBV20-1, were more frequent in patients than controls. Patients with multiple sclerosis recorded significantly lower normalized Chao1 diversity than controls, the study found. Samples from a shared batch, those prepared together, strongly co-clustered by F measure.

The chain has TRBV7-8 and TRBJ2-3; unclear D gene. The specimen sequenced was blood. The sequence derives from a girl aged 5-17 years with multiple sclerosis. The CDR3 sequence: CASSSETSYTDTQYF. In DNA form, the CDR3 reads TGTGCCAGCAGCTCCGAAACGTCCTACACAGATACGCAGTATTTT.